Listed below are T cell receptor beta chains from one sample, sequenced in a study of long-term antiretroviral therapy in people with HIV. TCRdb's table, derived via immunoSEQ multiplex PCR, lists solely in-frame clones and lacks some. The sample shows fewer than 25,000 clones, around 84% of them seen only once. The sequencing here drew on unsorted PBMCs, taken 1.8 years before starting antiretroviral therapy. The receptors here all came from a woman in her 30s with HIV. The CDR3 runs from the conserved cysteine through the conserved F or W. The order of the fields is V gene, J gene, CDR3 protein.

v_gene: TRBV9; j_gene: TRBJ2-7; CDR3aa: CASSPGSNEQYF
v_gene: TRBV6-6; j_gene: TRBJ1-1; CDR3aa: CARPEFEAFF
v_gene: TRBV6-1; j_gene: TRBJ2-3; CDR3aa: CASSEFRLGQGPTDTQYF
v_gene: TRBV10-3; j_gene: TRBJ1-1; CDR3aa: CAICQGKNTEAFF
v_gene: TRBV6-1; j_gene: TRBJ1-4; CDR3aa: CASSENNLSKLFF
v_gene: TRBV18; j_gene: TRBJ1-6; CDR3aa: CASSPQNTLGGPLHF
v_gene: TRBV19; j_gene: TRBJ1-3; CDR3aa: CASLSRLSGNTIYF
v_gene: TRBV18; j_gene: TRBJ2-1; CDR3aa: CASSPQGGAYNEQFF
v_gene: TRBV19; j_gene: TRBJ2-4; CDR3aa: CASTQGTSKNIQYF
v_gene: TRBV29-1; j_gene: TRBJ2-3; CDR3aa: CSVGTDSTDTQYF
v_gene: TRBV4-2; j_gene: TRBJ1-1; CDR3aa: CASSSGTGITEAFF
v_gene: TRBV6-5; j_gene: TRBJ1-2; CDR3aa: CASSGRLYGYTF
v_gene: TRBV30; j_gene: TRBJ2-2; CDR3aa: CAWSGGPPMKTGELFF
v_gene: TRBV27; j_gene: TRBJ1-5; CDR3aa: CASSPGTDSNQPQHF
v_gene: TRBV30; j_gene: TRBJ1-1; CDR3aa: CAWSVDNTEAFF
v_gene: TRBV5-4; j_gene: TRBJ2-5; CDR3aa: CASSSKDPSAETQYF
v_gene: TRBV2; j_gene: TRBJ2-2; CDR3aa: CASSPGSSGANTGELFF
v_gene: TRBV30; j_gene: TRBJ2-3; CDR3aa: CAWSVLQGADTQYF
v_gene: TRBV29-1; j_gene: TRBJ1-1; CDR3aa: CSADREVNTEAFF
v_gene: TRBV7-9; j_gene: TRBJ2-3; CDR3aa: CASSPVGTQYF
v_gene: TRBV19; j_gene: TRBJ1-2; CDR3aa: CASTSRGGHGYTF
v_gene: TRBV27; j_gene: TRBJ2-1; CDR3aa: CASAPLGQYNEQFF
v_gene: TRBV5-1; j_gene: TRBJ1-5; CDR3aa: CASSLEGIQPQHF
v_gene: TRBV5-1; j_gene: TRBJ2-3; CDR3aa: CASSLAEEGTQYF
v_gene: TRBV7-3; j_gene: TRBJ2-2; CDR3aa: CASSFHAPSNTGELFF
v_gene: TRBV29-1; j_gene: TRBJ1-4; CDR3aa: CSVVQGVRGNEKLFF
v_gene: TRBV7-7; j_gene: TRBJ1-4; CDR3aa: CASSLGGGGSEKLFF
v_gene: TRBV9; j_gene: TRBJ2-5; CDR3aa: CASSVVGETQYF
v_gene: TRBV29-1; j_gene: TRBJ1-2; CDR3aa: CSVEDLRGPWGYTF
v_gene: TRBV6-1; j_gene: TRBJ2-3; CDR3aa: CASSEAIRGAGDYTDTQYF
v_gene: TRBV9; j_gene: TRBJ2-3; CDR3aa: CASSSLAGGPDTQYF
v_gene: TRBV23-1; j_gene: TRBJ2-2; CDR3aa: CASGFLGFPGELFF
v_gene: TRBV9; j_gene: TRBJ1-1; CDR3aa: CASSVDPGMNTEAFF